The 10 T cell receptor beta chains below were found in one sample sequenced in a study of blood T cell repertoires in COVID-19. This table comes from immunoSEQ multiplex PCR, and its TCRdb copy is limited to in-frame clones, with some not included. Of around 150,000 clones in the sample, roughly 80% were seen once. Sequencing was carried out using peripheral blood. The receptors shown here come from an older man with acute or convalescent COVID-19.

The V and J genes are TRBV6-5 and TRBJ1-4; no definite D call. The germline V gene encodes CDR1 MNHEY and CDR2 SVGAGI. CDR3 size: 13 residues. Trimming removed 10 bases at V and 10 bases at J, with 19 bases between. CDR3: CAISPLRGGKLFF. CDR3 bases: TGTGCCATAAGCCCCCTTCGAGGCGGAAAACTGTTTTTT.

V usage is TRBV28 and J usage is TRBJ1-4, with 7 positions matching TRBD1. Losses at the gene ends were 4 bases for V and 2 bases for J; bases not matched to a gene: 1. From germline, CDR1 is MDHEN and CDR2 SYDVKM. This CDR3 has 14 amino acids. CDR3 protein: CASSWDSTNEKLFF. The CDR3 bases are TGTGCCAGCAGTTGGGACAGCACTAATGAAAAACTGTTTTTT.

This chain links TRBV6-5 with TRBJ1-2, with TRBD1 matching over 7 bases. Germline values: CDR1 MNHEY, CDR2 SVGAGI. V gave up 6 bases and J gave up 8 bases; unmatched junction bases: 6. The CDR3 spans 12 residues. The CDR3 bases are TGTGCCAGCAGCCTACAGGGGAAGGGCTACACCTTC. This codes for CASSLQGKGYTF.

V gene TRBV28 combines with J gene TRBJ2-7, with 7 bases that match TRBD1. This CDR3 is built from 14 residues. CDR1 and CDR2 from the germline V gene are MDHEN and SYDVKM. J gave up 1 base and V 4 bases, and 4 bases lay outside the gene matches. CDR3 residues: CASSSGQVSYEQYF. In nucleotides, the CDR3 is TGTGCCAGCAGTTCCGGACAGGTGTCCTACGAGCAGTACTTC.

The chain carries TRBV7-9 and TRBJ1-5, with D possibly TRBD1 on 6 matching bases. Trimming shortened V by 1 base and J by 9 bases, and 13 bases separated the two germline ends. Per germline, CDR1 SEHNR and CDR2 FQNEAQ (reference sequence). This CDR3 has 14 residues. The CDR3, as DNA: TGTGCCAGCAGCTTAGGGACAGCGCAGGGGCCCCAGCATTTT. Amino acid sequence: CASSLGTAQGPQHF.

The CDR3 coding sequence is TGTGCCAGCAGCCAACCCGGGACAGGGCATCTCACCGGGGAGCTGTTTTTT. It specifies CASSQPGTGHLTGELFF. This chain uses TRBV3-1 (or the pseudogene TRBV3-2) with TRBJ2-2, with 9 bases fitting TRBD1. Germline-derived CDR1 and CDR2 are LGHDT and YNNKEL (reference sequence). This CDR3 is 17 amino acids long. V dropped 2 bases and J dropped 4; count of bases not matched to a gene: 8.

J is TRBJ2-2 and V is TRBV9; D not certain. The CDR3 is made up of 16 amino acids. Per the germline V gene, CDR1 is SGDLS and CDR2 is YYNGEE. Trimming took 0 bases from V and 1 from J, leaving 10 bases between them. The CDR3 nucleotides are TGTGCCAGCAGCGTAGGAGTTCATAGGAACACCGGGGAGCTGTTTTTT. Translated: CASSVGVHRNTGELFF.

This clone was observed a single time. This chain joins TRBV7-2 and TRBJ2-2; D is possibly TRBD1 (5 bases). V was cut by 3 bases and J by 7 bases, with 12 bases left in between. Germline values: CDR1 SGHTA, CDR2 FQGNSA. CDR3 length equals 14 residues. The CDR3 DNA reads TGTGCCAGCAGCTTTTGGGGAAGGGGCGGGGAGCTGTTTTTT. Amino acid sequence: CASSFWGRGGELFF.

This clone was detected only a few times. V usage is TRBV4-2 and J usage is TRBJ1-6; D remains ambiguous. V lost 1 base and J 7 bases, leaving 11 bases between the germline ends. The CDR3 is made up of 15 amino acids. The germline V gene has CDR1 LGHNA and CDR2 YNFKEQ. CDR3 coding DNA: TGTGCCAGCAGCCAAGGGCCGGCGACAAATTCACCCCTCCACTTT. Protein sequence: CASSQGPATNSPLHF.

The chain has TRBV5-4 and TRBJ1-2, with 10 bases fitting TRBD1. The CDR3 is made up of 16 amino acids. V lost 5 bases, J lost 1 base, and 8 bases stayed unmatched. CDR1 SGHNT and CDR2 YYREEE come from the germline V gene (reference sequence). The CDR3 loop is CASRAATGGFNYGYTF. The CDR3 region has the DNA TGTGCCAGCAGAGCCGCGACAGGGGGCTTTAACTATGGCTACACCTTC. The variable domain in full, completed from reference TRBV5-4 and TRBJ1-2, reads ETGVTQSPTHLIKTRGQQVTLRCSSQSGHNTVSWYQQALGQGPQFIFQYYREEENGRGNFPPRFSGLQFPNYSSELNVNALELDDSALYLCASRAATGGFNYGYTFGSGTRLTVV.